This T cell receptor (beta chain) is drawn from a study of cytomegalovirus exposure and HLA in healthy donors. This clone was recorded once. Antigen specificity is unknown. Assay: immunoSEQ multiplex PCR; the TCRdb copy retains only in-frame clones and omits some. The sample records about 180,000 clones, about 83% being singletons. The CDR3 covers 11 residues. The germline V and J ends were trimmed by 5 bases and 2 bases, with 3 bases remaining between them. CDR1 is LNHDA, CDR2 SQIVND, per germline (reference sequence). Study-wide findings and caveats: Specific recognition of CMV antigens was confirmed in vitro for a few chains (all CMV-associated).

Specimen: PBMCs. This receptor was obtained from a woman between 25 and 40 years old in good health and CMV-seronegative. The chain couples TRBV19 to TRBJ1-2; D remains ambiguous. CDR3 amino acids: CASSLNYGYTF. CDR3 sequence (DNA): TGTGCCAGTAGTCTCAACTATGGCTACACCTTC.